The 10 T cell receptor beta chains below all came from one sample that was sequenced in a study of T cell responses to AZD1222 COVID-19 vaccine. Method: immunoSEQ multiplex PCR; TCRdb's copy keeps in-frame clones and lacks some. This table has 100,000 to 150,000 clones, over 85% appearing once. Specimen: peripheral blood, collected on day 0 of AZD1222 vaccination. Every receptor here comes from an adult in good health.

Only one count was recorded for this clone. The CDR3 loop is CASSREGGGYTF. Written as DNA, the CDR3 is TGTGCCAGCAGCCGGGAGGGGGGAGGCTACACCTTC. V is TRBV3-1 (or the pseudogene TRBV3-2) and J is TRBJ1-2; D possibly corresponds to TRBD1 (6 bases). CDR3 length equals 12 residues. V was shortened by 4 bases and J by 8 bases, with 11 bases between the two germline ends. Germline V CDR1 and CDR2: LGHDT, YNNKEL (reference sequence).

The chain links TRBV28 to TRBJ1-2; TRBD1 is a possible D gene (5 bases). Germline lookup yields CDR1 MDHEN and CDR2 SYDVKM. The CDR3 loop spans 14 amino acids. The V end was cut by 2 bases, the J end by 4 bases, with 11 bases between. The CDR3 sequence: CASSLGGNLYGYTF. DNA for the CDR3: TGTGCCAGCAGTTTAGGGGGGAATCTCTATGGCTACACCTTC.

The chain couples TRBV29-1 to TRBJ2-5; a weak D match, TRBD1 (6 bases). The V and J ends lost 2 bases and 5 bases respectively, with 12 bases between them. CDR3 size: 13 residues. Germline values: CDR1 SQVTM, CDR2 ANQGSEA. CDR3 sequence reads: CSVETGSQETQYF. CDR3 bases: TGCAGCGTTGAAACAGGGTCGCAGGAGACCCAGTACTTC.

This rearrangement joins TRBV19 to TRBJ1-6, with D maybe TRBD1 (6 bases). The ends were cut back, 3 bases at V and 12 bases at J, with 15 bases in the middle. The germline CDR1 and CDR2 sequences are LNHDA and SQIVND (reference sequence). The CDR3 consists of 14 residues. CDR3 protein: CASSISGATLPLHF. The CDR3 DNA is TGTGCCAGTAGTATTTCGGGGGCCACGCTACCCCTCCACTTT.

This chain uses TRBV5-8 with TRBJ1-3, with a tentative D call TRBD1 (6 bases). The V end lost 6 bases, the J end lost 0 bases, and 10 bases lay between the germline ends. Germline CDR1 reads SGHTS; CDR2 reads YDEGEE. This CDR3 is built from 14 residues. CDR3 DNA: TGTGCCAGCACCGGACAGAGCTCTGGAAACACCATATATTTT. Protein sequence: CASTGQSSGNTIYF.

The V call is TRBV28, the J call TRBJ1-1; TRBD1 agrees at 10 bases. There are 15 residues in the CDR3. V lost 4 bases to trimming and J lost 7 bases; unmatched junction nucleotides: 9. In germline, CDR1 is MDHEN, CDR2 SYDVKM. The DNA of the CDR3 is TGTGCCAGCAGTTCGTCCGGGACAGGGGATTATGAAGCTTTCTTT. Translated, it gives CASSSSGTGDYEAFF.

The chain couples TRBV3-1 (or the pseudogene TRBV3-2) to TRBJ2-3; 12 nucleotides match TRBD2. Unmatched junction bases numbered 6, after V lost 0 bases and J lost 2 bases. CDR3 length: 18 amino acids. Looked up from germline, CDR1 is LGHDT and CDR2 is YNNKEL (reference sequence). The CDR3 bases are TGTGCCAGCAGCCAAGACCGCGGACTAGCGGGAACCACAGATACGCAGTATTTT. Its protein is CASSQDRGLAGTTDTQYF.

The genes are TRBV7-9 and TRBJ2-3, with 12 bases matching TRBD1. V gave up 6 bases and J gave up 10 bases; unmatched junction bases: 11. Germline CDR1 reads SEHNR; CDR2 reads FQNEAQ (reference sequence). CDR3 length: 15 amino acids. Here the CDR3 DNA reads TGTGCCAGCAGTCCGAGGGGGACAGGGGGCAGGGCGCAGTATTTT. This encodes CASSPRGTGGRAQYF.

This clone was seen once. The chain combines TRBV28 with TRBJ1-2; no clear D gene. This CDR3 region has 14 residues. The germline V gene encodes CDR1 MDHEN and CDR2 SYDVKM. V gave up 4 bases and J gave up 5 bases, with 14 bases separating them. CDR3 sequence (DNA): TGTGCCAGCAGTTCTAGTGGCAGGTCATATGGCTACACCTTC. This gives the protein CASSSSGRSYGYTF.

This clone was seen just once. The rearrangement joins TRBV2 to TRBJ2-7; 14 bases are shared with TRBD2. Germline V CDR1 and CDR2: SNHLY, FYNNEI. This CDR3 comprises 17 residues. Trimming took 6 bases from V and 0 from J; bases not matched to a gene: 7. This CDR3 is CASSGLAGGPSSYEQYF. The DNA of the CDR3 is TGTGCCAGCAGCGGACTAGCGGGAGGCCCGAGCTCCTACGAGCAGTACTTC.